Below, 3 T cell receptor beta chains from the same sample are listed, as sequenced in a study of blood T cell repertoires in COVID-19. Repertoires were generated with immunoSEQ multiplex PCR, while TCRdb's copy carries only in-frame clones and drops some. The table shows fewer than 300,000 clones, with approximately 89% occurring only once. Source material: peripheral blood. These receptors were collected from a woman in her 30s with COVID-19, enrolled during active disease.

The rearrangement links TRBV4-1 to TRBJ2-1, with D possibly TRBD1 on 5 matching bases. This CDR3 is 16 amino acids long. CDR1 is MGHRA, CDR2 YSYEKL, per germline. Trimming took off 1 base at V and 2 bases at J, with 12 bases between the two ends. CDR3 in DNA: TGCGCCAGCAGCCAAGTGAGTAGGGGCCCCTACAATGAGCAGTTCTTC. It specifies CASSQVSRGPYNEQFF.

This sequence joins TRBV4-1 and TRBJ2-3, with D maybe TRBD2 (6 bases). The CDR3 covers 16 residues. V lost 1 base, J lost 1 base, and 12 bases lay in between. Germline V lookup: CDR1 MGHRA, CDR2 YSYEKL. The DNA for the CDR3 is TGCGCCAGCAGCCAAGTTGTGGGAGGCCGCACAGATACGCAGTATTTT. This translates into CASSQVVGGRTDTQYF.

The J gene is TRBJ2-6, the V gene TRBV6-4; D gene ambiguous. The CDR3 spans 14 residues. V gave up 2 bases and J gave up 7 bases, with 9 bases separating them. Germline V gives CDR1 MRHNA, CDR2 SNTAGT. CDR3 residues: CASSDTLRANVLTF. As DNA, the CDR3 is TGTGCCAGCAGTGACACCCTTAGAGCCAACGTCCTGACTTTC.